This T cell receptor beta chain was found in a study of tumor-infiltrating lymphocytes in primary liver carcinoma. The study's findings and limits: In the absence of sorting, bulk samples left CD4+ and CD8+ repertoires uncompared. For tumor-adjacent and tumor-blood pairs, overlap was less than that seen for tumor region pairs.

TCR beta cDNA was prepared out of roughly 0.5 ug total RNA by means of a constant-region primer. Generation of the TCR beta libraries relied on three nested multiplex PCR rounds using slightly modified ARM-PCR. With TRBV1-TRBV30 forward primers and a C-beta reverse primer, the first two PCR rounds were run for approximately 10 cycles each. TCRdb processed the multiplex PCR reads anew with MiXCR; each CDR3 protein has one entry. The data contain 300,000 to 400,000 distinct CDR3 sequences, almost 65% of them singletons. Alongside blood RNA obtained from unsorted whole blood, germline DNA was also extracted. Chronic HBV infection was present, with no prior treatment. Prior to the surgical procedure, about 4 milliliters of peripheral blood were collected. This clonotype showed up just a few times. Antigen: not known. The V end was cut by 4 bases, the J end by 1 base, with 14 bases between. The germline V gene has CDR1 SGHDT and CDR2 YYEEEE. CDR3 length: 15 amino acids.

The specimen sequenced was peripheral blood. This TCR was recovered from a man aged 40-50 years with primary liver carcinoma and hepatitis B virus infection. This chain uses TRBV5-6 with TRBJ1-2; D ambiguous. The CDR3 sequence: CASSPGRHLNYGYTF. The CDR3 DNA follows: TGTGCCAGCAGCCCCGGACGGCACCTTAACTATGGCTACACCTTC.